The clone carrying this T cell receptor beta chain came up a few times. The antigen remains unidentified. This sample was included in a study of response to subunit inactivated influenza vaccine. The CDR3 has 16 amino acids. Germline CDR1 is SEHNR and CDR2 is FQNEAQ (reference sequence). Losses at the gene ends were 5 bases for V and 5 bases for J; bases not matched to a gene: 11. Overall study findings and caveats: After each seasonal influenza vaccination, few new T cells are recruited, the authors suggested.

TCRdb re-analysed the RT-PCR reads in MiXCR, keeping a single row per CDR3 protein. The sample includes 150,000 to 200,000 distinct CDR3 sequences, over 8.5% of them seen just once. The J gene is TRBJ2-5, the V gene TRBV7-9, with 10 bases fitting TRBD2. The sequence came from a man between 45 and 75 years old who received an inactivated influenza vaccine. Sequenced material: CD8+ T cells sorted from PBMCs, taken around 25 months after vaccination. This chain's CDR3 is CASSPPSGRAGETQYF. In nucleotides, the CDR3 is TGTGCCAGCAGCCCTCCGAGCGGGAGGGCTGGGGAGACCCAGTACTTC.